The 21 T cell receptor beta chains listed next were all sequenced from one sample in a study of spatial heterogeneity in lung cancer. TCRdb re-analysed the 5' RACE reads in MiXCR, keeping a single row per CDR3 protein. The sample lists approximately 90,000 distinct CDR3 sequences; approximately 8.6% were seen once. Time point denoted: sample taken at primary tumor resection. No cells were sorted before sequencing. The whole RNA sequenced was extracted from tumor, nontumor lung or frozen PBMC. Sample: PBMCs, taken at surgery. The receptors come from a male donor with early-stage non-small cell lung cancer.

This clonotype was seen more than once but under ten times. The chain is built from TRBV5-1 and TRBJ2-6; 9 positions match TRBD1. The CDR3 loop spans 17 amino acids. V lost 5 bases, J lost 2 bases, and 8 bases stayed unmatched. Germline CDR1 is SGHRS and CDR2 is YFSETQ. CDR3: CASSTPGTGTGANVLTF. The CDR3 bases are TGCGCCAGCAGTACCCCTGGGACAGGGACTGGGGCCAACGTCCTGACTTTC.

On this clonotype: A much larger clone differs by one base, so this may be a read error. This chain connects TRBV9 to TRBJ1-3; D unresolved. The CDR3 totals 12 residues. Per the germline V gene, CDR1 is SGDLS and CDR2 is YYNGEE. The CDR3: CASSVTGNTISF. The CDR3 coding sequence is TGTGCCAGCAGCGTAACGGGAAACACCATATCTTTT.

This clonotype was seen at least ten times. The chain carries TRBV5-1 and TRBJ2-2, with TRBD1 as a possible D gene (6 bases). The CDR3 is 14 residues long. Germline V gives CDR1 SGHRS, CDR2 YFSETQ. Trimming removed 2 bases from V and 4 bases from J, with 9 bases in between. This CDR3 reads CASSFGGITGELFF. The CDR3 nucleotides are TGCGCCAGCAGCTTTGGGGGCATCACCGGGGAGCTGTTTTTT.

Many counts were recorded for this clonotype. The rearrangement uses TRBV29-1 and TRBJ2-7; D remains unclear. Germline V gene sequence: CDR1 SQVTM, CDR2 ANQGSEA. Between the trimmed V and J ends, which lost 0 bases and 4 bases, there was a span of 4 bases. CDR3 length equals 11 residues. CDR3 sequence (DNA): TGCAGCGTTGAAGAGACTTACGAGCAGTACTTC. Translating gives CSVEETYEQYF.

This clonotype was counted only a few times. V gene TRBV28 combines with J gene TRBJ2-7; D is ambiguous. The length of the CDR3 is 14 residues. Trimming pared 3 bases from V and 0 bases from J, leaving 9 bases between. Germline CDR1 MDHEN, CDR2 SYDVKM. This CDR3 reads CASSFDVNSYEQYF. CDR3 coding DNA: TGTGCCAGCAGTTTCGATGTTAACTCCTACGAGCAGTACTTC.

In its sample, this clonotype was seen a few times. The V and J genes are TRBV29-1 and TRBJ2-1; 15 bases are shared with TRBD2. Germline assignment: CDR1 SQVTM and CDR2 ANQGSEA. There are 13 residues in the CDR3. With V trimmed by 7 bases and J by 7 bases, 2 bases remained unmatched. The DNA of the CDR3 is TGCAGCGCTGGGACTAGCGGGAGGAATGAGCAGTTCTTC. This sequence encodes CSAGTSGRNEQFF.

There are many counts of this clonotype. V is TRBV20-1 and J is TRBJ2-1, with a tentative D call TRBD1 (6 bases). Looked up from germline, CDR1 is DFQATT and CDR2 is SNEGSKA (reference sequence). This CDR3 has 15 amino acids. V dropped 3 bases and J dropped 6 bases, with 18 bases sitting between them. Here the CDR3 reads CSASPGQTALNEQFF. The CDR3 bases are TGCAGTGCTAGTCCCGGACAGACGGCCCTCAATGAGCAGTTCTTC.

This clonotype was seen only a few times. The chain couples TRBV28 to TRBJ2-1; the D gene is possibly TRBD2 (7 bases). The V end was cut by 6 bases, the J end by 10 bases, with 25 bases between. Germline CDR1 is MDHEN and CDR2 is SYDVKM. This CDR3 has 16 residues. The CDR3 region is CASSPLGLELGAEQFF. CDR3 bases: TGTGCCAGCAGCCCGCTCGGACTAGAGCTGGGGGCCGAGCAGTTCTTC.

This clonotype has a count of ten or more. This sequence joins TRBV28 and TRBJ2-1; TRBD1 is a possible D gene (5 bases). Germline loops: CDR1 MDHEN, CDR2 SYDVKM. V dropped 6 bases and J dropped 1 base, with 13 bases sitting between them. The CDR3 extends over 15 amino acids. The CDR3 nucleotides are TGTGCCAGCAGCCTCACAGGCTATTCCTACAATGAGCAGTTCTTC. This gives the protein CASSLTGYSYNEQFF.

This clonotype has more than one count but fewer than ten. This chain joins TRBV7-2 and TRBJ1-1; D unresolved. The length of the CDR3 is 13 residues. Germline values: CDR1 SGHTA, CDR2 FQGNSA. V lost 1 base to trimming and J lost 8 bases, with 11 bases between them. The CDR3 nucleotides read TGTGCCAGCAGCTTAGGGCAGCACCTCGAAGCTTTCTTT. This sequence encodes CASSLGQHLEAFF.

The chain has TRBV15 and TRBJ2-3; 9 bases match TRBD2. The J segment lost 2 bases and the V segment lost 3 bases, leaving 6 bases of the junction unmatched. The germline CDR1 and CDR2 sequences are LNHNV and YYDKDF (reference sequence). The CDR3 length is 16 residues. CDR3 sequence: CATSRLAGASTDTQYF. CDR3 nucleotides: TGTGCCACCAGCAGGTTAGCGGGGGCCTCCACAGATACGCAGTATTTT.

This clonotype was seen ten or more times. The J gene is TRBJ2-5, the V gene TRBV29-1; D might be TRBD2 (5 bases). V was shortened by 5 bases and J by 0 bases, with 10 bases between the two germline ends. CDR3 length equals 13 residues. CDR1 is SQVTM and CDR2 is ANQGSEA in the germline V gene. The CDR3 spells CSVYAGNQETQYF. The CDR3, as DNA: TGCAGCGTTTACGCCGGGAACCAAGAGACCCAGTACTTC.

This clonotype has a handful of counts. The J gene is TRBJ2-3, the V gene TRBV5-1; D unclear. Trimming pared 2 bases from V and 6 bases from J, leaving 7 bases between. In germline, CDR1 is SGHRS, CDR2 YFSETQ. The CDR3 has 12 residues. CDR3 region: CASSFTLDTQYF. The CDR3 nucleotides are TGCGCCAGCAGCTTCACCCTCGATACGCAGTATTTT. Variable domain in full (rest from reference TRBV5-1 and TRBJ2-3): KAGVTQTPRYLIKTRGQQVTLSCSPISGHRSVSWYQQTPGQGLQFLFEYFSETQRNKGNFPGRFSGRQFSNSRSEMNVSTLELGDSALYLCASSFTLDTQYFGPGTRLTVL.

The V and J genes are TRBV10-3 and TRBJ2-7; D is perhaps TRBD2 (6 bases). CDR1 and CDR2 (germline): ENHRY, SYGVKD. This CDR3 has 14 residues. The ends were cut back, 5 bases at V and 3 bases at J, with 14 bases in the middle. As DNA, the CDR3 is TGTGCCATCAGTCCTTCTAGCGCTAACTACGAGCAGTACTTC. Its translation: CAISPSSANYEQYF.

The chain combines TRBV20-1 with TRBJ2-2; weak D call: TRBD2 (6 bases). V lost 0 bases and J lost 3, with 14 bases in between. The CDR3 extends over 16 amino acids. Germline CDR1 and CDR2: DFQATT and SNEGSKA (reference sequence). Here the CDR3 reads CSARDPRRGDTGELFF. CDR3 nucleotides: TGCAGTGCTAGAGACCCTCGGAGGGGCGACACCGGGGAGCTGTTTTTT.

This clonotype was recorded a few times. The chain couples TRBV24-1 to TRBJ2-2, with 9 positions matching TRBD1. V gave up 4 bases and J gave up 3 bases; unmatched junction bases: 2. CDR3 length equals 15 residues. Germline CDR1 is KGHDR and CDR2 is SFDVKD. CDR3 residues: CATSDGTGYTGELFF. In nucleotides, the CDR3 is TGTGCCACCAGTGACGGGACAGGGTACACCGGGGAGCTGTTTTTT.

The chain combines TRBV7-6 with TRBJ2-3; no definite D call. Trimming removed 5 bases at V and 8 bases at J, with 11 bases between. CDR1 SGHVS and CDR2 FNYEAQ come from the germline V gene. This CDR3 has 12 amino acids. CDR3 coding DNA: TGTGCCAGCAGCACCATTTCGGGTACGCAGTATTTT. It is translated as CASSTISGTQYF.

In its sample, this clonotype was seen a few times. This chain connects TRBV28 to TRBJ2-7; D call uncertain. The germline CDR1 and CDR2 sequences are MDHEN and SYDVKM. This CDR3 region has 11 residues. Trimming took 2 bases from V and 3 from J, leaving 2 bases between them. The CDR3 loop reads CASSLNYEQYF. The CDR3 coding sequence is TGTGCCAGCAGTTTAAACTACGAGCAGTACTTC. Using reference TRBV28 and TRBJ2-7 for the parts outside the CDR3, the full variable domain is DVKVTQSSRYLVKRTGEKVFLECVQDMDHENMFWYRQDPGLGLRLIYFSYDVKMKEKGDIPEGYSVSREKKERFSLILESASTNQTSMYLCASSLNYEQYFGPGTRLTVT.

The CDR3 spells CASAPGGINYEQYF. The DNA of the CDR3 is TGTGCCAGCGCCCCGGGGGGGATTAACTACGAGCAGTACTTC. The chain is built from TRBV6-5 and TRBJ2-7; 8 nucleotides match TRBD2. Germline trimming cut 8 bases from V and 3 bases from J; bases unmatched to any gene: 9. The CDR3 length is 14 residues. Germline loops: CDR1 MNHEY, CDR2 SVGAGI.

CDR3 nucleotide sequence: TGCGCCAGCAAGGGTGAGGGCGGCACCGGGGAGCTGTTTTTT. This translates into CASKGEGGTGELFF. The V and J genes are TRBV5-1 and TRBJ2-2, with D possibly TRBD2 on 5 matching bases. Trimming removed 6 bases from V and 4 bases from J, with 13 bases in between. CDR3 length equals 14 residues. Looked up from germline, CDR1 is SGHRS and CDR2 is YFSETQ.

This clonotype appeared many times. The V and J genes are TRBV6-6 and TRBJ2-3; 8 nucleotides agree with TRBD2. V was pared by 2 bases and J by 2 bases, with 3 bases of the junction left unmatched. The CDR3 consists of 15 residues. CDR1 and CDR2 from the germline V gene are MNHNY and SVGAGI (reference sequence). CDR3 sequence reads: CASSYGGRPTDTQYF. The CDR3 DNA follows: TGTGCCAGCAGTTACGGCGGGAGGCCCACAGATACGCAGTATTTT.